Shown below are 20 T cell receptor beta chains from a single sample sequenced in a study of blood T cells in healthy people across ages. A J-beta primer mix and a sample-barcoded 5' primer were used in a second PCR of roughly 7 to 12 cycles. TCRdb reprocessed the 5' RACE reads with MiXCR, giving one entry per CDR3 protein. The sample shows around 1,600,000 distinct CDR3 sequences, less than 45% of them seen only once. The specimen was blood. Receptors originate from a woman between 18 and 30 years old in good health.

The rearrangement links TRBV7-9 to TRBJ2-1; D unclear. Deletions cut 4 bases from V and 7 bases from J, with 14 bases between. Looked up from germline, CDR1 is SEHNR and CDR2 is FQNEAQ (reference sequence). CDR3 length equals 14 residues. The CDR3 DNA reads TGTGCCAGCAGCTCCAAGACGGCAAGGAATGAGCAGTTCTTC. Amino acid sequence: CASSSKTARNEQFF.

This sequence joins TRBV20-1 and TRBJ1-2; D is possibly TRBD1 (5 bases). V was pared by 1 base and J by 6 bases, with 15 bases between. CDR1 is DFQATT and CDR2 is SNEGSKA in the germline V gene (reference sequence). The CDR3 extends over 14 amino acids. The CDR3 DNA reads TGCAGTGCTAGAGCACCCCTTTGGGGGGATGGCTACACCTTC. Translation gives CSARAPLWGDGYTF.

The gene calls are TRBV27 and TRBJ2-4, with 11 nucleotides matching TRBD2. The CDR3 has 15 residues. Germline-derived CDR1 and CDR2 are MNHEY and SMNVEV (reference sequence). J lost 4 bases, V lost 6 bases, and 5 bases had no gene match. In nucleotides, the CDR3 is TGTGCCAGCAGCCCCGGGACTAGCGGAAAAAACATTCAGTACTTC. Translation gives CASSPGTSGKNIQYF.

This rearrangement joins TRBV7-2 to TRBJ1-2; TRBD1 aligns across 8 bases. The CDR3 loop spans 14 amino acids. Trimming cost V 1 base and J 10 bases; bases outside gene matches: 8. The V gene's germline CDR1 is SGHTA and CDR2 FQGNSA. CDR3 DNA sequence: TGTGCCAGCAGCTTAGAACCAGGGGGCATCATCTACACCTTC. This encodes CASSLEPGGIIYTF.

This clonotype was seen a handful of times. V usage is TRBV20-1 and J usage is TRBJ2-7, with D perhaps TRBD2 (6 bases). This CDR3 has 15 amino acids. Germline V gene data show CDR1 as DFQATT and CDR2 as SNEGSKA (reference sequence). V was pared by 0 bases and J by 6 bases, with 18 bases between. The CDR3 DNA reads as TGCAGTGCTAGAGATCCAGGAGGGGATGCGGCCGAGCAGTACTTC. Its translation is CSARDPGGDAAEQYF.

In its sample, this clonotype was seen once. The J gene is TRBJ2-7, the V gene TRBV11-2; 8 nucleotides line up with TRBD2. The CDR3 has 14 amino acids. Per the germline V gene, CDR1 is SGHAT and CDR2 is FQNNGV. V lost 5 bases and J lost 0; bases outside the gene matches: 3. CDR3: CASSALAVSYEQYF. DNA of the CDR3: TGTGCCAGCAGCGCACTAGCGGTCTCCTACGAGCAGTACTTC. Full variable domain (outside the CDR3, taken from reference TRBV11-2 and TRBJ2-7): EAGVAQSPRYKIIEKRQSVAFWCNPISGHATLYWYQQILGQGPKLLIQFQNNGVVDDSQLPKDRFSAERLKGVDSTLKIQPAKLEDSAVYLCASSALAVSYEQYFGPGTRLTVT.

This clonotype was seen more than once but under ten times. This chain uses TRBV7-2 with TRBJ2-1; TRBD2 matches 9 bases. Trimming cost V 5 bases and J 3 bases; bases outside gene matches: 8. This CDR3 has 16 residues. CDR1 and CDR2 (germline): SGHTA, FQGNSA. CDR3: CASSIPTSGLYNEQFF. The CDR3, as DNA: TGTGCCAGCAGCATCCCGACTAGCGGTCTCTACAATGAGCAGTTCTTC.

The V and J genes are TRBV7-2 and TRBJ2-1; perhaps D is TRBD1 or TRBD2 (5 bases each). Per germline, CDR1 SGHTA and CDR2 FQGNSA. Trimming cost V 2 bases and J 6 bases, with 14 bases left between them. The CDR3 length is 15 residues. Here the CDR3 reads CASSLSGGIRNEQFF. In nucleotides, the CDR3 is TGTGCCAGCAGCTTAAGTGGGGGAATTCGCAATGAGCAGTTCTTC. Filled out from reference TRBV7-2 and TRBJ2-1, the complete variable domain reads GAGVSQSPSNKVTEKGKDVELRCDPISGHTALYWYRQSLGQGLEFLIYFQGNSAPDKSGLPSDRFSAERTGGSVSTLTIQRTQQEDSAVYLCASSLSGGIRNEQFFGPGTRLTVL.

The chain has TRBV9 and TRBJ2-7; tentatively, D is TRBD2 (7 bases). V was shortened by 1 base and J by 3 bases, with 14 bases between the two germline ends. Germline CDR1 and CDR2: SGDLS and YYNGEE. The CDR3 contains 15 residues. The DNA of the CDR3 is TGTGCCAGCAGCGTATCGGGCGGGGGCTTCTACGAGCAGTACTTC. It encodes CASSVSGGGFYEQYF. The full variable domain, its missing parts supplied by reference TRBV9 and TRBJ2-7, is DSGVTQTPKHLITATGQRVTLRCSPRSGDLSVYWYQQSLDQGLQFLIQYYNGEERAKGNILERFSAQQFPDLHSELNLSSLELGDSALYFCASSVSGGGFYEQYFGPGTRLTVT.

The CDR3 sequence is CASSAGTLITEAFF. CDR3 nucleotide sequence: TGTGCCAGCAGTGCCGGGACGCTGATCACTGAAGCTTTCTTT. J is TRBJ1-1 and V is TRBV12-3 or TRBV12-4; D might be TRBD1 (5 bases). V was pared by 5 bases and J by 4 bases, with 14 bases between. The CDR3 is 14 amino acids.

This chain links TRBV12-3 or TRBV12-4 with TRBJ1-1, with 9 nucleotides matching TRBD1. The length of the CDR3 is 14 residues. V dropped 7 bases and J dropped 4; count of bases not matched to a gene: 7. CDR3 region: CASTLQGAVTEAFF. The CDR3 DNA reads as TGTGCCAGCACCCTACAGGGGGCGGTCACTGAAGCTTTCTTT.

This clonotype was counted a single time. The CDR3 protein is CASSPLAGGPKTQYF. The CDR3 DNA is TGTGCCAGCAGTCCCCTGGCGGGAGGGCCAAAGACCCAGTACTTC. The chain recombines TRBV28 with TRBJ2-5; 9 bases are shared with TRBD2. This CDR3 spans 15 amino acids. In germline, CDR1 is MDHEN, CDR2 SYDVKM. J lost 6 bases, V lost 5 bases, and 10 bases had no gene match.

This chain links TRBV12-3 or TRBV12-4 with TRBJ2-1, with 10 bases lining up with TRBD2. Judging by the DNA end, TRBJ2-7 fits better; the J call may be wrong. The CDR3 length is 18 residues. The CDR3, as DNA: TGTGCCAGCAGTCCTATCGCGGGACTAGCGAGCTCCTACAATGAGCAGTACTTC. This encodes CASSPIAGLASSYNEQYF.

This chain connects TRBV7-9 to TRBJ2-3; possible D gene TRBD2, 6 bases. There are 15 residues in the CDR3. Germline V lookup: CDR1 SEHNR, CDR2 FQNEAQ (reference sequence). Between the trimmed V and J ends, which lost 4 bases and 2 bases, there was a span of 13 bases. DNA for the CDR3: TGTGCCAGCAGCTGGGAGGACATACTCACAGATACGCAGTATTTT. Translated: CASSWEDILTDTQYF.

This chain connects TRBV27 to TRBJ2-1; 7 positions agree with TRBD2. Germline CDR1 and CDR2: MNHEY and SMNVEV (reference sequence). The CDR3 consists of 15 residues. V was pared by 4 bases and J by 10 bases, with 13 bases of the junction left unmatched. CDR3 in amino acids: CASSSPGLGITEQFF. The CDR3 DNA sequence: TGTGCCAGCAGTTCCCCCGGACTAGGGATCACGGAGCAGTTCTTC.

About this clonotype itself: This CDR3 fails to terminate in the conserved phenylalanine or tryptophan, so it likely reflects a read error. The chain carries TRBV4-1 and TRBJ1-2; tentative D call: TRBD1 (6 bases). V dropped 3 bases and J dropped 10 bases, with 12 bases sitting between them. The CDR3 length is 12 residues. Germline CDR1 reads MGHRA; CDR2 reads YSYEKL. CDR3 protein: CASSQQTGLYTL. The CDR3 region has the DNA TGCGCCAGCAGCCAGCAGACAGGCCTCTACACCTTG.

A word on this clonotype: Its ends do not fully match the called genes, so a read error is possible. This sequence joins TRBV2 and TRBJ2-1; D may be TRBD1 (5 bases). The CDR3 totals 16 residues. Germline loops: CDR1 SNHLY, CDR2 FYNNEI. The CDR3 nucleotides read TGTGCCAGCAGTGAAAGACAGTTACTCTCCGACAATGAGCAGTTCTTC. Amino acids: CASSERQLLSDNEQFF.

The genes are TRBV27 and TRBJ2-1; 7 nucleotides line up with TRBD1. Germline values: CDR1 MNHEY, CDR2 SMNVEV (reference sequence). V dropped 5 bases and J dropped 6; count of bases not matched to a gene: 7. This CDR3 has 14 amino acids. The CDR3 DNA follows: TGTGCCAGCAGTCTCGACAGGGCTTTCAATGAGCAGTTCTTC. As protein: CASSLDRAFNEQFF.

The gene calls are TRBV20-1 and TRBJ2-7, with TRBD2 matching over 11 bases. CDR3 length: 14 amino acids. Germline V gene lookup returns CDR1 DFQATT and CDR2 SNEGSKA (reference sequence). V shed 4 bases, J shed 2 bases, and the junction held 4 bases outside the gene matches. This chain's CDR3 is CSAILAGETYEQYF. Here the CDR3 DNA reads TGCAGTGCTATACTAGCGGGAGAGACCTACGAGCAGTACTTC.

V and J are TRBV4-1 and TRBJ1-2; D uncertain. This CDR3 comprises 12 residues. The germline CDR1 and CDR2 sequences are MGHRA and YSYEKL. V was cut by 4 bases and J by 6 bases, with 9 bases left in between. The CDR3 sequence: CASSRGFDGYTF. CDR3 DNA: TGCGCCAGCAGCCGGGGTTTCGATGGCTACACCTTC.